This is a list of T cell receptor beta chains from one sample in a study of blood T cell repertoires in COVID-19. Using immunoSEQ multiplex PCR, the repertoire was profiled, and TCRdb retains in-frame clones only, with some absent. Seen here are around 250,000 clones, 70% to 90% observed once, and the top ten hold roughly 4%. Sample: PBMCs or T cells enriched from blood (not recorded which). These TCRs come from a woman between 25 and 40 years old with acute COVID-19. CDR3s include the opening cysteine and the closing phenylalanine or tryptophan. The D gene is left open where the match is weak. Expanded clones are given a class, and other clones once, few, many or no size at all.

j_call clone_size v_call d_call cdr3_nt cdr3_aa
TRBJ2-7 NA TRBV19 TRBD1 TGTGCCAGTAGCAATCCGGGACAGGGGGACGAGCAGTACTTC CASSNPGQGDEQYF
TRBJ1-1 NA TRBV12-3/TRBV12-4 NA TGTGCCAGCAGTTTCAACAGGGACACTGAAGCTTTCTTT CASSFNRDTEAFF
TRBJ2-7 NA TRBV28 TRBD2 TGTGCCAGCAGTGTCGTCGCGGCTAGCGGGGCCTACGAGCAGTACTTC CASSVVAASGAYEQYF
TRBJ2-7 NA TRBV28 TRBD2 TGTGCCAGCAGTTTCCCCAAGTTACTAGCGGCGAGCTCCTACGAGCAGTACTTC CASSFPKLLAASSYEQYF
TRBJ2-2 many TRBV18 TRBD2 TGTGCCAGCTCACCACCGGGACTAGCGGGATCCGGGGAGCTGTTTTTT CASSPPGLAGSGELFF
TRBJ1-5 once TRBV6-4 NA TGTGCCAGCAGTGACCGGACAGCTGATCAGCCCCAGCATTTT CASSDRTADQPQHF
TRBJ1-3 once TRBV28 NA TGTGCCAGCACCTTGGACTTCAGCTCTGGAAACACCATATATTTT CASTLDFSSGNTIYF
TRBJ1-2 NA TRBV2 NA TGTGCCAGCAACAGGCAGGGGTATGGCTACACCTTC CASNRQGYGYTF
TRBJ2-1 NA TRBV15 NA TGTGCCACCAGCAGAGTAAGGGGAGGCGACTACAATGAGCAGTTCTTC CATSRVRGGDYNEQFF
TRBJ2-7 once TRBV11-2 NA TGTGCCAGCAGCGCGGGCATCTCCTACGAGCAGTACTTC CASSAGISYEQYF
TRBJ2-7 NA TRBV11-3 TRBD1 TGTGCCAGCAGCTTAGCCGGACAGGACGGCGAGCAGTACTTC CASSLAGQDGEQYF
TRBJ2-7 NA TRBV28 TRBD2 TGTGCCAGCAGTTACGCGGGGGGCAGGCGCCCCTCCTACGAGCAGTACTTC CASSYAGGRRPSYEQYF
TRBJ1-1 NA TRBV27 TRBD1 TGTGCCAGCAGTCCTCGACAGGGGTCGGACACTGAAGCTTTCTTT CASSPRQGSDTEAFF
TRBJ2-2 NA TRBV9 NA TGTGCCAGCAGTCCCACGAACACCGGGGAGCTGTTTTTT CASSPTNTGELFF
TRBJ2-7 NA TRBV28 TRBD2 TGTGCCAGCAGCCCCGGACTAGCGGGGAACTACGAGCAGTACTTC CASSPGLAGNYEQYF
TRBJ2-7 NA TRBV6-5 TRBD2 TGTGCCAGCACCGTAGCGGGAGGGCCCGAGCAGTACTTC CASTVAGGPEQYF
TRBJ2-2 NA TRBV7-2 TRBD1 TGTGCCAGCAGTTCCACAGGGGGTGGGGAGCTGTTTTTT CASSSTGGGELFF
TRBJ2-7 NA TRBV6-2/TRBV6-3 NA TGTGCCAGCAGTCCCCAGTCCCCCACCAACTACGAGCAGTACTTC CASSPQSPTNYEQYF
TRBJ2-7 NA TRBV7-2 TRBD1 TGTGCCAGCAGCGCCCGACAGGGGATCAACGAGCAGTACTTC CASSARQGINEQYF
TRBJ2-6 NA TRBV27 NA TGTGCCAGCAGTTTCCTACCGGGCCACAGGGCTGGGGCCAACGTCCTGACTTTC CASSFLPGHRAGANVLTF
TRBJ1-6 NA TRBV9 NA TGTGCCAGCAGCGTATACGGCAGGGATTCACCCCTCCACTTT CASSVYGRDSPLHF
TRBJ2-5 NA TRBV7-2 TRBD1 TGTGCCAGCAGCTTAGCGGGACAGGCGATACGAGGGACCCAGTACTTC CASSLAGQAIRGTQYF
TRBJ2-3 NA TRBV6-6 NA TGTGCCAGCAGTGGGGGGTTGGAAGATACGCAGTATTTT CASSGGLEDTQYF
TRBJ1-3 once TRBV11-3 TRBD1 TGTGCCAGCAGCGCGACAGGGAGGGGAAACACCATATATTTT CASSATGRGNTIYF
TRBJ2-7 NA TRBV27 TRBD1 TGTGCCAGCCTAGGTTTCACAGGGGGGCTATACGAGCAGTACTTC CASLGFTGGLYEQYF
TRBJ1-4 NA TRBV7-9 TRBD1 TGTGCCGGACAGGGAAATAATGAAAAACTGTTTTTT CAGQGNNEKLFF
TRBJ2-7 NA TRBV7-8 TRBD2 TGTGCCAGCAGATCTACTAGCGCTTCCTACGAGCAGTACTTC CASRSTSASYEQYF
TRBJ2-7 NA TRBV24-1 NA TGTGCCACCAGTGATTTGGAAGGGGGTGAGCAGTACTTC CATSDLEGGEQYF